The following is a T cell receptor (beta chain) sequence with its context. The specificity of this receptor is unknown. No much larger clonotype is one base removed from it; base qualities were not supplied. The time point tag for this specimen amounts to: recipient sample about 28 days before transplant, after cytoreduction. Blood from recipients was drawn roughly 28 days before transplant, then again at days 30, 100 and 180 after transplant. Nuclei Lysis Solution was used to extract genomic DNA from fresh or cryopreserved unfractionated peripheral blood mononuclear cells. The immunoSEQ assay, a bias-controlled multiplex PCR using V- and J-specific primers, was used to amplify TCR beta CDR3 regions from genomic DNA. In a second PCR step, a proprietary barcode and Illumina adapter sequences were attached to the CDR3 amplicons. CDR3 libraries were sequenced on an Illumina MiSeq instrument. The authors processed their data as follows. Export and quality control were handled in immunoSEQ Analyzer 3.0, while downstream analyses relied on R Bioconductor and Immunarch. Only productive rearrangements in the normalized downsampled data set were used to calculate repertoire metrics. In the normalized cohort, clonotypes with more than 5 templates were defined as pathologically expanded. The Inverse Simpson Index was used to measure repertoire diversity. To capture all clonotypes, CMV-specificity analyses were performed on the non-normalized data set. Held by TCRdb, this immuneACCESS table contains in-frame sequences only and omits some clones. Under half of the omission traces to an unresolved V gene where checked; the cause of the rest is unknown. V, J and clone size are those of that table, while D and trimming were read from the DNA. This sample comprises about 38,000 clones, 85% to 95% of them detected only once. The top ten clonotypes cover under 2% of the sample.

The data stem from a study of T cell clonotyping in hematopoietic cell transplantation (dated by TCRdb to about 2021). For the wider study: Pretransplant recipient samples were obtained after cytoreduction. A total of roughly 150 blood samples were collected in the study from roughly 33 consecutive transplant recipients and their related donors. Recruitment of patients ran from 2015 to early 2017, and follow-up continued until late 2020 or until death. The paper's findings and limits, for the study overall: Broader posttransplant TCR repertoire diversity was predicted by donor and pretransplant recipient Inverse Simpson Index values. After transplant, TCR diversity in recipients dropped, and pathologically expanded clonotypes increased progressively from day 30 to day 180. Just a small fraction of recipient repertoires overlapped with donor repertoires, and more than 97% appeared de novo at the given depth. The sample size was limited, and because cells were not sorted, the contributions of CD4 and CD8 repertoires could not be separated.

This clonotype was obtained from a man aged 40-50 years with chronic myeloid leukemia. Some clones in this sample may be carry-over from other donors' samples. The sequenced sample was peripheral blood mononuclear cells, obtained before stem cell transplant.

The CDR3 in this case is CASSDSGSKLFF. The nucleotides read TGTGCCAGCAGTGACTCGGGGAGTAAGCTGTTTTTT. The chain couples TRBV6-4 to TRBJ2-2; matching of 5 bases hints at TRBD2 as the D gene. Counted from cysteine to phenylalanine, this CDR3 has 12 amino acids. The retained sequence is limited to the CDR3, 36 bases, with the frame set at the first base. The germline V gene yields MRHNA for CDR1 and SNTAGT for CDR2. The trim is 0 bases for V and 12 bases for J, with a gap of 8 bases between the germline ends.